These 26 T cell receptor beta chains originate from one sample sequenced in a study of blood T cell repertoires in COVID-19. Repertoires were generated with immunoSEQ multiplex PCR, while TCRdb's copy carries only in-frame clones and drops some. The table has some 180,000 clones, about 78% seen once. The specimen was peripheral blood. The receptors come from a woman aged 50 to 60 with active or convalescent COVID-19.

CDR3 residues: CASTGSLNQPQHF. CDR3 DNA sequence: TGTGCCAGCACCGGGTCCTTGAATCAGCCCCAGCATTTT. This sequence joins TRBV2 and TRBJ1-5; D is undetermined. Germline values: CDR1 SNHLY, CDR2 FYNNEI. V was clipped by 7 bases and J by 4 bases, with 11 bases between them. This CDR3 is built from 13 residues.

This rearrangement joins TRBV6-2 or TRBV6-3 to TRBJ1-1, with D unclear. Germline V gives CDR1 MNHEY, CDR2 SVGEGT. The CDR3 is made up of 13 amino acids. Trimming left V 0 bases short and J 2 bases short, with 4 bases between. As DNA, the CDR3 is TGTGCCAGCAGTTACTCGAGTAACACTGAAGCTTTCTTT. Its translation is CASSYSSNTEAFF.

The rearrangement joins TRBV7-8 to TRBJ1-3, with D possibly matching TRBD1 (6 bases). CDR1 SGHVS and CDR2 FQNEAQ come from the germline V gene. Trimming cost V 4 bases and J 0 bases, with 10 bases left between them. The CDR3 runs 15 residues. The chain's CDR3 is CASSSTGLSGNTIYF. The DNA for the CDR3 is TGTGCCAGCAGCTCTACAGGGCTCTCTGGAAACACCATATATTTT.

J is TRBJ2-3 and V is TRBV19; D possibly corresponds to TRBD2 (6 bases). Trimming removed 5 bases at V and 11 bases at J, with 20 bases between. Germline values: CDR1 LNHDA, CDR2 SQIVND (reference sequence). The CDR3 consists of 14 residues. The CDR3 region has the DNA TGTGCCAGTAGTGGGGGGATTGGAGTAAATGAGCAGTATTTT. Residues: CASSGGIGVNEQYF.

The chain employs TRBV30 and TRBJ2-1, with 8 bases identical to TRBD2. V lost 8 bases, J lost 6 bases, and 15 bases stayed unmatched. CDR1 is GTSNPN, CDR2 SVGIG, per germline (reference sequence). The CDR3 covers 15 residues. CDR3 amino acids: CAGLDGSGISNEQFF. In DNA, the CDR3 is TGTGCCGGACTGGACGGTAGCGGGATAAGCAATGAGCAGTTCTTC.

Remarks on this clone: The junction departs from the called germline gene at one end, perhaps through a read error. The chain links TRBV7-7 to TRBJ2-2; 9 positions match TRBD1. Germline V lookup: CDR1 SSHAT, CDR2 FNYEAQ (reference sequence). This CDR3 is 16 amino acids long. CDR3 nucleotides: TGTGCTAGCAGCCTTACTGGACAGGGGAGGTCCGGGGAGCTGTTTTTT. Translated: CASSLTGQGRSGELFF.

V and J are TRBV2 and TRBJ2-2, with D possibly matching TRBD2 (5 bases). V was shortened by 0 bases and J by 7 bases, with 12 bases between the two germline ends. Germline CDR1 and CDR2: SNHLY and FYNNEI. This CDR3 region has 15 residues. The CDR3 coding sequence is TGTGCCAGCAGTGAAGCACGCATACTAGGCGGGGAGCTGTTTTTT. Protein sequence: CASSEARILGGELFF.

CDR3 coding DNA: TGCGCCAGCAGCATTTGGGGACAGATCAACTATGGCTACACCTTC. It encodes CASSIWGQINYGYTF. This rearrangement joins TRBV4-3 to TRBJ1-2, with 7 nucleotides matching TRBD1. V gave up 5 bases and J gave up 2 bases; unmatched junction bases: 8. Germline V CDR1 and CDR2: LGHNA, YSLEER. This CDR3 spans 15 amino acids.

The chain carries TRBV7-7 and TRBJ2-5; D remains unclear. The CDR3 sequence is 13 residues long. Trimming took 6 bases from V and 4 from J, leaving 12 bases between them. The germline V gene encodes CDR1 SSHAT and CDR2 FNYEAQ (reference sequence). As DNA, the CDR3 is TGTGCCAGCAGTCAAACGAGAGGAGAGACCCAGTACTTC. Amino acid sequence: CASSQTRGETQYF. The variable domain in full, with the rest retrieved from reference TRBV7-7 and TRBJ2-5, is GAGVSQSPRYKVTKRGQDVTLRCDPISSHATLYWYQQALGQGPEFLTYFNYEAQPDKSGLPSDRFSAERPEGSISTLTIQRTEQRDSAMYRCASSQTRGETQYFGPGTRLLVL.

The genes are TRBV28 and TRBJ1-1, with D unclear. The CDR3 is 13 residues long. Germline CDR1 MDHEN, CDR2 SYDVKM. V was clipped by 1 base and J by 3 bases, with 6 bases between them. The CDR3 nucleotides read TGTGCCAGCAGTTTATTGGCGGACACTGAAGCTTTCTTT. Protein product: CASSLLADTEAFF. Variable domain in full (rest from reference TRBV28 and TRBJ1-1): DVKVTQSSRYLVKRTGEKVFLECVQDMDHENMFWYRQDPGLGLRLIYFSYDVKMKEKGDIPEGYSVSREKKERFSLILESASTNQTSMYLCASSLLADTEAFFGQGTRLTVV.

Written as DNA, the CDR3 is TGCGCCAGCAGCCAAGATGGAGTGAGCGGGGGTTTTACCGGGGAGCTGTTTTTT. Its translation is CASSQDGVSGGFTGELFF. The chain combines TRBV4-3 with TRBJ2-2; 8 bases align to TRBD2. The CDR3 has 18 residues. Germline V gene sequence: CDR1 LGHNA, CDR2 YSLEER. V shed 0 bases, J shed 5 bases, and the junction held 11 bases outside the gene matches.

This CDR3 is CASSQAGLLGGDTQYF. CDR3 in DNA: TGTGCCAGCAGTCAAGCCGGTCTCCTGGGGGGAGATACGCAGTATTTT. The rearrangement joins TRBV28 to TRBJ2-3; a weak D match, TRBD2 (6 bases). In germline, CDR1 is MDHEN, CDR2 SYDVKM. The CDR3 runs to 16 residues. V was clipped by 5 bases and J by 5 bases, with 20 bases between them. The complete variable domain, with remaining parts taken from reference TRBV28 and TRBJ2-3, reads DVKVTQSSRYLVKRTGEKVFLECVQDMDHENMFWYRQDPGLGLRLIYFSYDVKMKEKGDIPEGYSVSREKKERFSLILESASTNQTSMYLCASSQAGLLGGDTQYFGPGTRLTVL.

This clone has a handful of counts. The V gene is TRBV2, the J gene TRBJ2-5, with D perhaps TRBD1 (6 bases). V lost 2 bases, J lost 6 bases, and 13 bases lay in between. Germline CDR1 reads SNHLY; CDR2 reads FYNNEI. The CDR3 runs 14 residues. DNA for the CDR3: TGTGCCAGCAGTGAAAGAACAGGGCGGAAGACCCAGTACTTC. Amino acid sequence: CASSERTGRKTQYF. The full variable domain, rest sourced from reference TRBV2 and TRBJ2-5, is EPEVTQTPSHQVTQMGQEVILRCVPISNHLYFYWYRQILGQKVEFLVSFYNNEISEKSEIFDDQFSVERPDGSNFTLKIRSTKLEDSAMYFCASSERTGRKTQYFGPGTRLLVL.

This clone was seen only a few times. The genes are TRBV30 and TRBJ1-1; D is unclear. This CDR3 is 13 amino acids long. Germline V gives CDR1 GTSNPN, CDR2 SVGIG (reference sequence). Deletions cut 4 bases from V and 2 bases from J, with 11 bases between. The CDR3 sequence is CAWMLEFNTEAFF. The CDR3 DNA reads TGTGCCTGGATGCTCGAGTTCAACACTGAAGCTTTCTTT.

CDR3 in amino acids: CASSVGIGLAQETQYF. The DNA of the CDR3 is TGTGCCAGCAGCGTTGGTATTGGACTAGCGCAAGAGACCCAGTACTTC. The rearrangement uses TRBV9 and TRBJ2-5; TRBD2 aligns across 9 bases. From germline, CDR1 is SGDLS and CDR2 YYNGEE. V shed 2 bases and J 2 bases; nucleotides not matched to a gene: 7. This CDR3 has 16 amino acids.

The chain joins TRBV28 to TRBJ1-2; 7 bases fit TRBD1. Germline V lookup: CDR1 MDHEN, CDR2 SYDVKM. V lost 8 bases and J lost 4; bases outside the gene matches: 13. This CDR3 is 15 amino acids long. Here the CDR3 reads CASGGRQGWAYGYTF. CDR3 nucleotide sequence: TGTGCCAGCGGGGGAAGACAGGGATGGGCCTATGGCTACACCTTC.

The chain uses TRBV7-3 and TRBJ2-1, with TRBD2 matching over 10 bases. Losses at the gene ends were 5 bases for V and 10 bases for J; bases not matched to a gene: 17. Germline loops: CDR1 SGHTA, CDR2 FQGTGA. There are 17 residues in the CDR3. The CDR3 sequence is CASSPAGILAGGGEQFF. DNA of the CDR3: TGTGCCAGCAGCCCCGCCGGGATCTTAGCGGGAGGAGGGGAGCAGTTCTTC.

The chain couples TRBV5-8 to TRBJ1-5; 7 bases are shared with TRBD1. CDR1 and CDR2 from the germline V gene are SGHTS and YDEGEE. This CDR3 comprises 14 residues. The J segment lost 1 base and the V segment lost 4 bases, leaving 2 bases of the junction unmatched. CDR3 loop: CASSVQGSNQPQHF. CDR3 nucleotide sequence: TGTGCCAGCAGCGTACAGGGGAGCAATCAGCCCCAGCATTTT.

In regard to this clone: Other nucleotide sequences from this sample produce the same CDR3. The rearrangement links TRBV5-1 to TRBJ1-1; no reliable D call. The V end lost 0 bases, the J end lost 1 base, and 4 bases lay between the germline ends. In germline, CDR1 is SGHRS, CDR2 YFSETQ. The CDR3 is 13 residues long. CDR3 region: CASSLVRNTEAFF. The CDR3 DNA follows: TGCGCCAGCAGCTTGGTCCGGAACACTGAAGCTTTCTTT. The full variable domain, its missing parts supplied by reference TRBV5-1 and TRBJ1-1, is KAGVTQTPRYLIKTRGQQVTLSCSPISGHRSVSWYQQTPGQGLQFLFEYFSETQRNKGNFPGRFSGRQFSNSRSEMNVSTLELGDSALYLCASSLVRNTEAFFGQGTRLTVV.

This chain links TRBV19 with TRBJ2-3, with TRBD2 matching over 10 bases. Germline CDR1 and CDR2: LNHDA and SQIVND (reference sequence). V shed 5 bases, J shed 2 bases, and the junction held 7 bases outside the gene matches. This CDR3 is 16 amino acids long. CDR3 bases: TGTGCCAGTAGTCCACAGACTAGCGGGTACACAGATACGCAGTATTTT. It specifies CASSPQTSGYTDTQYF.

The sample holds a few counts of this clone. This chain connects TRBV4-2 to TRBJ2-1; 8 bases fit TRBD2. The CDR3 spans 16 residues. Germline V gene lookup returns CDR1 LGHNA and CDR2 YNFKEQ. The trim removed 0 bases at V and 9 bases at J, leaving 10 bases unmatched. CDR3: CASSQDEGGRWSEQFF. The CDR3 DNA is TGTGCCAGCAGCCAAGACGAGGGCGGGAGGTGGAGTGAGCAGTTCTTC.

Only one count was recorded for this clone. CDR3 nucleotides: TGTGCCAGTAGTCTGGGCGGGAGCGCGGATACGCAGTATTTT. This sequence encodes CASSLGGSADTQYF. The chain couples TRBV19 to TRBJ2-3; the match to TRBD2 covers 7 bases. V was pared by 5 bases and J by 6 bases, with 8 bases of the junction left unmatched. From germline, CDR1 is LNHDA and CDR2 SQIVND (reference sequence). The CDR3 runs 14 residues.

This clone is a singleton in its sample. The chain joins TRBV2 to TRBJ2-3, with a possible D match to TRBD1 (6 bases). V shed 2 bases and J shed 0 bases, with 9 bases lying between them. The CDR3 covers 15 residues. Germline CDR1 and CDR2: SNHLY and FYNNEI. CDR3 amino acids: CASSEWGTSTDTQYF. The CDR3 DNA follows: TGTGCCAGCAGTGAATGGGGGACAAGCACAGATACGCAGTATTTT. Complete variable domain (other parts from reference TRBV2 and TRBJ2-3): EPEVTQTPSHQVTQMGQEVILRCVPISNHLYFYWYRQILGQKVEFLVSFYNNEISEKSEIFDDQFSVERPDGSNFTLKIRSTKLEDSAMYFCASSEWGTSTDTQYFGPGTRLTVL.

This clone was counted at least ten times. This chain joins TRBV27 and TRBJ2-6; D is unclear. This CDR3 region has 16 residues. V was cut by 2 bases and J by 0 bases, with 8 bases left in between. Looked up from germline, CDR1 is MNHEY and CDR2 is SMNVEV (reference sequence). The CDR3 region has the DNA TGTGCCAGCAGTTTAAACACCCGCTCTGGGGCCAACGTCCTGACTTTC. Its protein product is CASSLNTRSGANVLTF.

This chain connects TRBV6-6 to TRBJ2-3, with TRBD2 identical over 7 bases. V dropped 1 base and J dropped 6; count of bases not matched to a gene: 10. CDR1 and CDR2 from the germline V gene are MNHNY and SVGAGI (reference sequence). The CDR3 consists of 16 residues. The CDR3 loop reads CASSYFASGAGDTQYF. The DNA of the CDR3 is TGTGCCAGCAGTTACTTCGCTAGCGGTGCAGGGGATACGCAGTATTTT.

This clone was seen once. This chain connects TRBV27 to TRBJ2-1; TRBD1 agrees at 10 bases. This CDR3 is 16 amino acids long. The germline V gene encodes CDR1 MNHEY and CDR2 SMNVEV (reference sequence). V shed 6 bases and J 6 bases; nucleotides not matched to a gene: 11. The CDR3 spells CASRRQGAVISNEQFF. In DNA form, the CDR3 reads TGTGCCAGCAGACGACAGGGGGCGGTCATCAGCAATGAGCAGTTCTTC.